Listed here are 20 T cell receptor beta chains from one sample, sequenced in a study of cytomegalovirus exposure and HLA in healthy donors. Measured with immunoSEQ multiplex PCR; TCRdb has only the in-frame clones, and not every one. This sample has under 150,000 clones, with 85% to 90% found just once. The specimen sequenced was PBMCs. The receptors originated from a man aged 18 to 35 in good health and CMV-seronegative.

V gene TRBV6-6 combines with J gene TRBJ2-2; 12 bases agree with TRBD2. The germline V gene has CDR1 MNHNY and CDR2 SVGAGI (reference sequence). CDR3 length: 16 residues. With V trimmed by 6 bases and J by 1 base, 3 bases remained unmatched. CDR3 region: CASRTSGGKNTGELFF. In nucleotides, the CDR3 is TGTGCCAGCAGAACTAGCGGGGGGAAGAACACCGGGGAGCTGTTTTTT.

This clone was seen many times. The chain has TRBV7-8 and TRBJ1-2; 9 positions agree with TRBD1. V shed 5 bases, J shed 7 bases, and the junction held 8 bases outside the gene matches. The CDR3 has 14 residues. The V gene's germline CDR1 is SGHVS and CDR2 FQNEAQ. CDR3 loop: CASSHRTGDRGYTF. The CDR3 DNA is TGTGCCAGCAGCCACCGGACAGGGGACCGTGGCTACACCTTC.

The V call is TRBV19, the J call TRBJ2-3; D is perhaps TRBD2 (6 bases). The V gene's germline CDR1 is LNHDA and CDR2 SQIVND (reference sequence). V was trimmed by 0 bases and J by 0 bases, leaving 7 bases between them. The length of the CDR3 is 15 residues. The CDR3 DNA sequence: TGTGCCAGTAGTATAGATAGCGGAAGCACAGATACGCAGTATTTT. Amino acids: CASSIDSGSTDTQYF.

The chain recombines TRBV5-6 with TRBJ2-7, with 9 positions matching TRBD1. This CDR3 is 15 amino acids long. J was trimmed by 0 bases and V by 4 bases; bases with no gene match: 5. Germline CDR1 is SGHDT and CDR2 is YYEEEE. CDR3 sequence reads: CASSHTGGLSYEQYF. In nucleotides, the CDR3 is TGTGCCAGCAGCCATACAGGGGGCCTCTCCTACGAGCAGTACTTC.

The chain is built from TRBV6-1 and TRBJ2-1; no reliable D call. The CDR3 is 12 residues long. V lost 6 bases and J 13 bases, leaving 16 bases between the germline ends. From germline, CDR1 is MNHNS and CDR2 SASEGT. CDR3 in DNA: TGTGCCAGCAGAGTCCGATCAGGTGGCCAGTTCTTC. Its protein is CASRVRSGGQFF.

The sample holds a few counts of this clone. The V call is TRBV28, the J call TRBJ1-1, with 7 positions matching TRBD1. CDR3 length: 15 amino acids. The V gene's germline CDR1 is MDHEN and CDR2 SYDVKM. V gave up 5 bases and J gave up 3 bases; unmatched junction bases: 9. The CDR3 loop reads CASSPADRTYTEAFF. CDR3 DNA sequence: TGTGCCAGCAGTCCCGCGGACAGGACTTACACTGAAGCTTTCTTT.

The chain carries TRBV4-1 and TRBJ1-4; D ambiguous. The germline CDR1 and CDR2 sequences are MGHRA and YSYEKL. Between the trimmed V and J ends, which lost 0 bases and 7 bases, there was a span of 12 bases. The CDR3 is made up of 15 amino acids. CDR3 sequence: CASSQDTRPGEKLFF. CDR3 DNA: TGCGCCAGCAGCCAAGATACCAGGCCCGGTGAAAAACTGTTTTTT.

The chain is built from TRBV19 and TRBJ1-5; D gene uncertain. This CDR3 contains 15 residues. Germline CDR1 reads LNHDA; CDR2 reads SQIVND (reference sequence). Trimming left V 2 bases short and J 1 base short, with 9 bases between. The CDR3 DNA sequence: TGTGCCAGTAGTATACGGGGTTGGAGCAATCAGCCCCAGCATTTT. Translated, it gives CASSIRGWSNQPQHF. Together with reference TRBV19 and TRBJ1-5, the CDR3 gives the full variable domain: DGGITQSPKYLFRKEGQNVTLSCEQNLNHDAMYWYRQDPGQGLRLIYYSQIVNDFQKGDIAEGYSVSREKKESFPLTVTSAQKNPTAFYLCASSIRGWSNQPQHFGDGTRLSIL.

The CDR3 nucleotides are TGTGCCAGCAGTTGGAGCCGGGAGCAGTACTTC. Protein product: CASSWSREQYF. The chain joins TRBV6-1 to TRBJ2-7; D remains unclear. This CDR3 is built from 11 residues. Per germline, CDR1 MNHNS and CDR2 SASEGT. V lost 5 bases and J lost 7, with 9 bases in between.

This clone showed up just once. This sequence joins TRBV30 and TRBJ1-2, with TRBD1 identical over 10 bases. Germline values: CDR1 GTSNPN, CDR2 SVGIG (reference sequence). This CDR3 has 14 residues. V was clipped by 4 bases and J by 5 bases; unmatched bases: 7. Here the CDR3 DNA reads TGTGCCTGGACGAGACAGGGGGCCTGGTATGGCTACACCTTC. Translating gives CAWTRQGAWYGYTF.

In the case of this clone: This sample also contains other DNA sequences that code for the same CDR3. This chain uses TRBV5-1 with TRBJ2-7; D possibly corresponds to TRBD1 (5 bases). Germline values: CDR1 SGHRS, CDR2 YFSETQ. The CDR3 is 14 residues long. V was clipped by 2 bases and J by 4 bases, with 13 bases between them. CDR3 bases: TGCGCCAGCAGCTTAACAGGTCCTTCTTACGAGCAGTACTTC. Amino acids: CASSLTGPSYEQYF.

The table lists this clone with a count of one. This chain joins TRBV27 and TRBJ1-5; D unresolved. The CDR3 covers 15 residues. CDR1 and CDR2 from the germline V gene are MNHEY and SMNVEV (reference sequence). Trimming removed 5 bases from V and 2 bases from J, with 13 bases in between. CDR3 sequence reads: CASSPLDLGNQPQHF. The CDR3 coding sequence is TGTGCCAGCAGTCCCCTCGACTTGGGCAATCAGCCCCAGCATTTT.

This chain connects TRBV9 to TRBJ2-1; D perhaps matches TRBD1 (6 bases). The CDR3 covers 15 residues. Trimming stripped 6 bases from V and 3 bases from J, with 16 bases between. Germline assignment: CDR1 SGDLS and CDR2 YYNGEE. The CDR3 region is CASTEGRGDYNEQFF. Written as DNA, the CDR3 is TGTGCCAGCACCGAAGGCAGGGGCGACTACAATGAGCAGTTCTTC.

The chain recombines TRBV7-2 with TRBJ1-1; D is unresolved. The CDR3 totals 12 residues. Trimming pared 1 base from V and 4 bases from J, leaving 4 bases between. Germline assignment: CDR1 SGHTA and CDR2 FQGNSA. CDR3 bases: TGTGCCAGCAGCTTAGTTAGCACTGAAGCTTTCTTT. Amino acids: CASSLVSTEAFF. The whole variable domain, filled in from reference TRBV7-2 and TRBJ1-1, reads GAGVSQSPSNKVTEKGKDVELRCDPISGHTALYWYRQSLGQGLEFLIYFQGNSAPDKSGLPSDRFSAERTGGSVSTLTIQRTQQEDSAVYLCASSLVSTEAFFGQGTRLTVV.

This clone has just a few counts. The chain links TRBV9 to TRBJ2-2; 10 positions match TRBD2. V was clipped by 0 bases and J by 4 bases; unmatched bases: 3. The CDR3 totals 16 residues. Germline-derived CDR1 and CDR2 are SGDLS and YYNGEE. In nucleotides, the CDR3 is TGTGCCAGCAGCGTAGTCCCTAGCGGGAGCACCGGGGAGCTGTTTTTT. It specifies CASSVVPSGSTGELFF.

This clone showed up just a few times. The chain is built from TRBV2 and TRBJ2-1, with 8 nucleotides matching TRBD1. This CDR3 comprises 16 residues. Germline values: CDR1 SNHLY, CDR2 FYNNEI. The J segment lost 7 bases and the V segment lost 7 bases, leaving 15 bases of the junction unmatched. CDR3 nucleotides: TGTGCCAGCACTACAGTGGGAGACAGGGGAGGAAATGAGCAGTTCTTC. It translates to CASTTVGDRGGNEQFF. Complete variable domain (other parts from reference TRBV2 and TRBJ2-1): EPEVTQTPSHQVTQMGQEVILRCVPISNHLYFYWYRQILGQKVEFLVSFYNNEISEKSEIFDDQFSVERPDGSNFTLKIRSTKLEDSAMYFCASTTVGDRGGNEQFFGPGTRLTVL.

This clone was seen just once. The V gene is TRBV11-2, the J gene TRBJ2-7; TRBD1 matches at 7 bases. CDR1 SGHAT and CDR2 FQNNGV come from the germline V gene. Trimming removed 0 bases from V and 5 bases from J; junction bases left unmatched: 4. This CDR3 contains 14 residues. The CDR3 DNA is TGTGCCAGCAGCTTAGAACAGGGGAGCCACGAGCAGTACTTC. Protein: CASSLEQGSHEQYF.

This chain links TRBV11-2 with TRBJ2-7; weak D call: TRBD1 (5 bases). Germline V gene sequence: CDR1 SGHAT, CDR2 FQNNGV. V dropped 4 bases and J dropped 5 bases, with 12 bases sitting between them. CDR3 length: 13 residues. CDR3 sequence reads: CASSYTTENEQYF. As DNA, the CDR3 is TGTGCCAGCAGCTATACGACAGAGAACGAGCAGTACTTC.

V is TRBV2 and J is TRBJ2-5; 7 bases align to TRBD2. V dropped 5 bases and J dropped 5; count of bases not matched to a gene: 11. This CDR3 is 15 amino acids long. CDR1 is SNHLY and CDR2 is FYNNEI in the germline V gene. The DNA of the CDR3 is TGTGCCAGCAGTCTTGTGCTGACTAGCCGGGAGACCCAGTACTTC. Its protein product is CASSLVLTSRETQYF.

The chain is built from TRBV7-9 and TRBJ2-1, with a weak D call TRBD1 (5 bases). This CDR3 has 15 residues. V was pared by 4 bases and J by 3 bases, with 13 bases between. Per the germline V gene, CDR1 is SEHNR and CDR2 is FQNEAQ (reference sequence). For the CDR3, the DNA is TGTGCCAGCAGCTCTACAGGTTATTACTACAATGAGCAGTTCTTC. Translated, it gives CASSSTGYYYNEQFF.